Sequencing of this TCR beta chain was carried out in a study of Graves' ophthalmopathy and Graves' hyperthyroidism. The authors defined stable hyperthyroidism as no ophthalmopathy within 18 months of follow-up. Ages of hyperthyroidism patients ran from 18 to 65, and their diagnoses were new, under 2 months' duration. If patients had other autoimmune diseases, uncontrolled infections, pregnancy or lactation, they were excluded. The authors amplified TCR beta CDR3 regions, and they did so from RNA transcripts for repertoire sequencing. First-round RT-PCR with HTBI primers preceded a second-round multiplex PCR. TCRdb passed the multiplex PCR reads through MiXCR, listing each CDR3 protein once. The sample shows just over 400,000 distinct CDR3 sequences, 20% to 25% of them seen only once. CDR3 length equals 16 residues. V dropped 3 bases and J dropped 3 bases, with 17 bases sitting between them. Per the germline V gene, CDR1 is KGHSH and CDR2 is LQKENI.

This TCR came from a woman between 18 and 29 years old with stable Graves' hyperthyroidism. Sequencing used peripheral blood. V gene TRBV18 combines with J gene TRBJ1-1; TRBD1 is a possible D gene (6 bases). This CDR3 is CASSPIRGQGDTEAFF. CDR3 bases: TGTGCCAGCTCACCGATCCGGGGGCAAGGCGACACTGAAGCTTTCTTT.